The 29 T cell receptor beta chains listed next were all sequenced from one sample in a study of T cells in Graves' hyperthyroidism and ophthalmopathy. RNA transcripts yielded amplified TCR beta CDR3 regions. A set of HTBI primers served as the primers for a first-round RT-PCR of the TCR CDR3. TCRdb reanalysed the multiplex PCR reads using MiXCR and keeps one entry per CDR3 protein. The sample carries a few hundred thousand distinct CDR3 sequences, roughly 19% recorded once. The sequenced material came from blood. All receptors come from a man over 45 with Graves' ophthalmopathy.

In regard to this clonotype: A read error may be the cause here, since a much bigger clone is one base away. The chain's CDR3 is CATNDLAPGGGEQFF. CDR3 DNA sequence: TGTGCCACCAATGACCTAGCCCCGGGGGGGGGTGAGCAGTTCTTC. This chain joins TRBV24-1 and TRBJ2-1; 8 bases are shared with TRBD2. CDR1 and CDR2 (germline): KGHDR, SFDVKD. After removal of 8 bases from V and 9 bases from J, the junction contained 14 bases not matched to a gene. This CDR3 contains 15 residues.

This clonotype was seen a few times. CDR3 in DNA: TGCAGTGCTAGAGATGGTCGGGTGAGCTCCTACGAGCAGTACTTC. This encodes CSARDGRVSSYEQYF. The V and J genes are TRBV20-1 and TRBJ2-7; D not resolved. V was trimmed by 0 bases and J by 0 bases, leaving 12 bases between them. The CDR3 has 15 residues. The V gene's germline CDR1 is DFQATT and CDR2 SNEGSKA (reference sequence).

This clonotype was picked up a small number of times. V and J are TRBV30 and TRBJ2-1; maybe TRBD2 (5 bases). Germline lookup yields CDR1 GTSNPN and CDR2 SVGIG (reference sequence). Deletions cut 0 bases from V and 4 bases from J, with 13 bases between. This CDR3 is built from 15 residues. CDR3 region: CAWSVLSGVYNEQFF. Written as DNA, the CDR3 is TGTGCCTGGAGTGTACTGAGCGGAGTATACAATGAGCAGTTCTTC.

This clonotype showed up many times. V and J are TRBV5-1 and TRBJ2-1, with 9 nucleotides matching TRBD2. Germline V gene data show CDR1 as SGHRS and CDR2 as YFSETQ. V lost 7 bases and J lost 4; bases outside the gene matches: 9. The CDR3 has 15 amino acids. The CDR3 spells CASGIAGEVYNEQFF. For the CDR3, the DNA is TGCGCCAGCGGGATAGCGGGAGAGGTGTACAATGAGCAGTTCTTC. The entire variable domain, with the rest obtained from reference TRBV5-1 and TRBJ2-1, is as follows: KAGVTQTPRYLIKTRGQQVTLSCSPISGHRSVSWYQQTPGQGLQFLFEYFSETQRNKGNFPGRFSGRQFSNSRSEMNVSTLELGDSALYLCASGIAGEVYNEQFFGPGTRLTVL.

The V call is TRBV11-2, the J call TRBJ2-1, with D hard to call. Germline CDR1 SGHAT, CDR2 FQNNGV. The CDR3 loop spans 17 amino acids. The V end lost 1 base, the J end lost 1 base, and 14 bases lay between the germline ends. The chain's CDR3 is CASSLATGGPSYNEQFF. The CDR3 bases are TGTGCCAGCAGCTTAGCAACCGGTGGGCCATCCTACAATGAGCAGTTCTTC. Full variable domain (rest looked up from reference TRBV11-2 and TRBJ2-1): EAGVAQSPRYKIIEKRQSVAFWCNPISGHATLYWYQQILGQGPKLLIQFQNNGVVDDSQLPKDRFSAERLKGVDSTLKIQPAKLEDSAVYLCASSLATGGPSYNEQFFGPGTRLTVL.

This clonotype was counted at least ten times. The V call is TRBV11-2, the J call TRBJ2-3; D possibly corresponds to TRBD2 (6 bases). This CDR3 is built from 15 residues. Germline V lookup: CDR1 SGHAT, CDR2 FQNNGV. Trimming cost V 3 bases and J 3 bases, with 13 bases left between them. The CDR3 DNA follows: TGTGCCAGCAGCTTTGAGGGAGGCGGGACAGATACGCAGTATTTT. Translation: CASSFEGGGTDTQYF.

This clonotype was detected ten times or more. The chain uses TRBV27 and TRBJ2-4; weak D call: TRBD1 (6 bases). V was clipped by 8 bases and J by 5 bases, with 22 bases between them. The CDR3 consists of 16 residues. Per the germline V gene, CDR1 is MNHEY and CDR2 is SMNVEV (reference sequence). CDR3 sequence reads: CASGPTSTGKQNIQYF. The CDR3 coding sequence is TGTGCCAGCGGCCCTACCTCAACAGGGAAGCAAAACATTCAGTACTTC.

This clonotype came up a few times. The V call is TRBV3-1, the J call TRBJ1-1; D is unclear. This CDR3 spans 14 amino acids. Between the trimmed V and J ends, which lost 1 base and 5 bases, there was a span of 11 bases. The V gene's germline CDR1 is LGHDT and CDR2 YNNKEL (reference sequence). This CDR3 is CASSQVTSKTEAFF. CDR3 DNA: TGTGCCAGCAGCCAAGTTACCTCAAAGACTGAAGCTTTCTTT.

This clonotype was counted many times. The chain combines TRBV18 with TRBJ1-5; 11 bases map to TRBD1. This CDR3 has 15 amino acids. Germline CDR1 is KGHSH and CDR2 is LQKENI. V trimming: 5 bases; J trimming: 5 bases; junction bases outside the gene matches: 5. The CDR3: CASSFLGQGDQPQHF. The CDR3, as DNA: TGTGCCAGCTCATTCCTGGGACAGGGGGATCAGCCCCAGCATTTT.

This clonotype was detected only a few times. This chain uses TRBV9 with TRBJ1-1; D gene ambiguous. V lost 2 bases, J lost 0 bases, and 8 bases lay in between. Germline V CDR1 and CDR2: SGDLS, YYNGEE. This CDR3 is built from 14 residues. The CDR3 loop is CASSVDGVNTEAFF. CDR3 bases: TGTGCCAGCAGCGTCGATGGAGTGAACACTGAAGCTTTCTTT.

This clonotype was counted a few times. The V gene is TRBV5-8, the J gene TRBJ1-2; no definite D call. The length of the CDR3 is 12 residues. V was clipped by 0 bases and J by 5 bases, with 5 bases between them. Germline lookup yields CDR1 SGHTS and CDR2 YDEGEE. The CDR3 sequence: CASSLGPYGYTF. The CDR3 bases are TGTGCCAGCAGCTTGGGGCCATATGGCTACACCTTC.

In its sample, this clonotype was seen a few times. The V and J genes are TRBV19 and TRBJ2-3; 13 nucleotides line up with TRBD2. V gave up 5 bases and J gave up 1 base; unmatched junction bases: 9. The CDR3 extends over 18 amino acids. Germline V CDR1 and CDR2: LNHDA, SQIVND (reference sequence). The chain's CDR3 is CASSLRTSGSGGTDTQYF. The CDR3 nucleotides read TGTGCCAGTAGTCTACGGACTAGCGGGAGTGGAGGCACAGATACGCAGTATTTT.

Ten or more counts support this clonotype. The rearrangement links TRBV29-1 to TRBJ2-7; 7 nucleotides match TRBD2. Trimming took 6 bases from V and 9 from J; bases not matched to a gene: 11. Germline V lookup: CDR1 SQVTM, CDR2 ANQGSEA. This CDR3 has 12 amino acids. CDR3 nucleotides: TGCAGCGTCGAACTAGCGATCGGGGTGCAGTACTTC. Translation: CSVELAIGVQYF.

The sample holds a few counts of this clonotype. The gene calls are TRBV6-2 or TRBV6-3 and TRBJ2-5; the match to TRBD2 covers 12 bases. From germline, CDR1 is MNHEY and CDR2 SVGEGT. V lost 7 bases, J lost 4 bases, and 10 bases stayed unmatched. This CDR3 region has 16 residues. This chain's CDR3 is CASTHLTSGSGETQYF. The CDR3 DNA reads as TGTGCCAGCACCCACCTGACTAGCGGGAGTGGAGAGACCCAGTACTTC.

CDR3 nucleotide sequence: TGCAGTGCTAGAGATCTTGGGGGGCAGGCGGGTCAGCCCCAGCATTTT. As protein: CSARDLGGQAGQPQHF. V and J are TRBV20-1 and TRBJ1-5; the D gene is possibly TRBD1 (6 bases). The V end was cut by 0 bases, the J end by 6 bases, with 18 bases between. Looked up from germline, CDR1 is DFQATT and CDR2 is SNEGSKA (reference sequence). This CDR3 has 16 amino acids.

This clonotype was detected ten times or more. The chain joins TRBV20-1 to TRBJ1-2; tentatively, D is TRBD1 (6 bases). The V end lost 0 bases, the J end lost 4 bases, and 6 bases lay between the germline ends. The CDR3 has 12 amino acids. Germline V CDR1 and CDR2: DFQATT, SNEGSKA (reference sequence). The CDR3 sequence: CSARDRGYGYTF. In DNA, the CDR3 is TGCAGTGCTAGAGACAGGGGCTATGGCTACACCTTC.

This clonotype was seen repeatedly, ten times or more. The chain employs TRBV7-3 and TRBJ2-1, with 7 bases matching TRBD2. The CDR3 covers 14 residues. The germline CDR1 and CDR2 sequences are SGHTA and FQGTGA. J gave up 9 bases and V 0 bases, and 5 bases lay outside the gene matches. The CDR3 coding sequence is TGTGCCAGCAGCTTAACGGCGGGAGAGGTTGAGCAGTTCTTC. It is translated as CASSLTAGEVEQFF. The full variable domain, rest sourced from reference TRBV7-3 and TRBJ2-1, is GAGVSQTPSNKVTEKGKYVELRCDPISGHTALYWYRQSLGQGPEFLIYFQGTGAADDSGLPNDRFFAVRPEGSVSTLKIQRTERGDSAVYLCASSLTAGEVEQFFGPGTRLTVL.

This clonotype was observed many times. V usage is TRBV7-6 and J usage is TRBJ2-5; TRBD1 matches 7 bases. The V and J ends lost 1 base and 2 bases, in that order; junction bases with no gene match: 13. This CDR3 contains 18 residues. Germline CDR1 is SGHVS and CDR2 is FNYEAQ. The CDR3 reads CASSLGQPYPGQQETQYF. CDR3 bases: TGTGCCAGCAGCTTAGGTCAGCCCTACCCGGGACAGCAAGAGACCCAGTACTTC.

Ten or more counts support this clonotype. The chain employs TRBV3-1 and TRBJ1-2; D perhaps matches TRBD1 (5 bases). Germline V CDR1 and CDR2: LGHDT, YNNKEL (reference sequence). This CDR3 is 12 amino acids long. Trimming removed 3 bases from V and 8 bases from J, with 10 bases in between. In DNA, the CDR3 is TGTGCCAGCAGCCAGGGGGATCGGGGCTACACCTTC. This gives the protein CASSQGDRGYTF.

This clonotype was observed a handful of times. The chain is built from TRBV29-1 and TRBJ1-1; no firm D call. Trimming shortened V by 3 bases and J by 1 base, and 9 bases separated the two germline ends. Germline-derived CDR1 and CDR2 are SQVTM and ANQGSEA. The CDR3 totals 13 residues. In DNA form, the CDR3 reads TGCAGCGTTGACAGGCAAACGAACACTGAAGCTTTCTTT. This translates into CSVDRQTNTEAFF.

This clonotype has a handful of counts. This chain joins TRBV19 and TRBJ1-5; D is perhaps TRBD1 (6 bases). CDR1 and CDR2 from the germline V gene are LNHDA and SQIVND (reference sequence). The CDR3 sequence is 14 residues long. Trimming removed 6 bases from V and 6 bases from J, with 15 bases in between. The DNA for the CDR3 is TGTGCCAGTAGCCCGTCTGGGGGCCGTCAGCCCCAGCATTTT. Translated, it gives CASSPSGGRQPQHF.

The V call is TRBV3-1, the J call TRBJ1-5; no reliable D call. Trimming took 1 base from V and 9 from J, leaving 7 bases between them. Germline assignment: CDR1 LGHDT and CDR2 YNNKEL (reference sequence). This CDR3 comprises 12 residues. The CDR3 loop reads CASSQGLGPQHF. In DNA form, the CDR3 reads TGTGCCAGCAGCCAAGGACTTGGGCCCCAGCATTTT.

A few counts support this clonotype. CDR3 in amino acids: CASSEGRMMNTEAFF. In DNA form, the CDR3 reads TGTGCCAGCAGTGAGGGTAGAATGATGAACACTGAAGCTTTCTTT. The gene calls are TRBV2 and TRBJ1-1, with D uncertain. Between the trimmed V and J ends, which lost 3 bases and 0 bases, there was a span of 11 bases. The germline CDR1 and CDR2 sequences are SNHLY and FYNNEI. The CDR3 spans 15 residues.

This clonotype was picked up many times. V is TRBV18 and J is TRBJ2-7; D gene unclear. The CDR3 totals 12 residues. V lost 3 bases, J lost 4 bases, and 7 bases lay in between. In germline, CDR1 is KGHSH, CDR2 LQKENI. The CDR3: CASSPGLYEQYF. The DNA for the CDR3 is TGTGCCAGCTCACCGGGCTTGTACGAGCAGTACTTC.

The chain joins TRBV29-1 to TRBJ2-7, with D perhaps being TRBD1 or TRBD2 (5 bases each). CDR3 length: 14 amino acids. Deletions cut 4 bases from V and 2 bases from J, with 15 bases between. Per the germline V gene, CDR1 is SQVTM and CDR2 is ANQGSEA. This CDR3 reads CSVGGSLIPYEQYF. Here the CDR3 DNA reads TGCAGCGTTGGGGGGTCCCTTATCCCCTACGAGCAGTACTTC.

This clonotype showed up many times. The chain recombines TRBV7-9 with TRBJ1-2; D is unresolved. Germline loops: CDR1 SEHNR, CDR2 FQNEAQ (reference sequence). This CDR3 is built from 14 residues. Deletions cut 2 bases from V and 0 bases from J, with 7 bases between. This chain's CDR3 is CASSLTASNYGYTF. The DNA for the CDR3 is TGTGCCAGCAGCTTAACAGCATCTAACTATGGCTACACCTTC.

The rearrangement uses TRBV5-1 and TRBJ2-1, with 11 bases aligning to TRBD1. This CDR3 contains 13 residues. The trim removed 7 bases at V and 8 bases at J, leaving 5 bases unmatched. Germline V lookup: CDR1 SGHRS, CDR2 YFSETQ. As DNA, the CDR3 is TGCGCCAGCCGGACAGGGGGCTCGGATGAGCAGTTCTTC. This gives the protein CASRTGGSDEQFF. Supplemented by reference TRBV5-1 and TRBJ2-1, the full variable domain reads KAGVTQTPRYLIKTRGQQVTLSCSPISGHRSVSWYQQTPGQGLQFLFEYFSETQRNKGNFPGRFSGRQFSNSRSEMNVSTLELGDSALYLCASRTGGSDEQFFGPGTRLTVL.

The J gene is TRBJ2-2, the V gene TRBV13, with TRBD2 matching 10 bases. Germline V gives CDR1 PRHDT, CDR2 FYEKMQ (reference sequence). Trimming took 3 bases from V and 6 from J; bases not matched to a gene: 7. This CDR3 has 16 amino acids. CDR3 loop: CASSLYLAGASGELFF. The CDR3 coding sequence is TGTGCCAGCAGCTTGTATCTAGCGGGAGCCTCCGGGGAGCTGTTTTTT.

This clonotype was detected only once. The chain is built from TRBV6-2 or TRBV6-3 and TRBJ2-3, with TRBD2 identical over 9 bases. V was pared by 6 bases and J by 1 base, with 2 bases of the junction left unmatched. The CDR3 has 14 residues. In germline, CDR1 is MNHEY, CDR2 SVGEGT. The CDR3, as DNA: TGTGCCAGCAGCCGCGGGGGGGGCACAGATACGCAGTATTTT. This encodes CASSRGGGTDTQYF.